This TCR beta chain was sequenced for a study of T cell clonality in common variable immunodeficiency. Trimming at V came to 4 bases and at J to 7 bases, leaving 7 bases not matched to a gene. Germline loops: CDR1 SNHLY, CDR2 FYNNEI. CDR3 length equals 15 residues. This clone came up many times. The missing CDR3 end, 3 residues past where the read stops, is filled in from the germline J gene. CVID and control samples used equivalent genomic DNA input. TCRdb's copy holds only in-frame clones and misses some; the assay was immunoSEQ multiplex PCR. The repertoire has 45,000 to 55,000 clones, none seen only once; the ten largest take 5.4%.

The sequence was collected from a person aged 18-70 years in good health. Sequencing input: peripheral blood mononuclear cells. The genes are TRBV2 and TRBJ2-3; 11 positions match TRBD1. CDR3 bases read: TGTGCCAGCAGTGTGGGGACAGGGGGAAGTAATACG. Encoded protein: CASSVGTGGSNT. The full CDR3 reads CASSVGTGGSNTQYF.